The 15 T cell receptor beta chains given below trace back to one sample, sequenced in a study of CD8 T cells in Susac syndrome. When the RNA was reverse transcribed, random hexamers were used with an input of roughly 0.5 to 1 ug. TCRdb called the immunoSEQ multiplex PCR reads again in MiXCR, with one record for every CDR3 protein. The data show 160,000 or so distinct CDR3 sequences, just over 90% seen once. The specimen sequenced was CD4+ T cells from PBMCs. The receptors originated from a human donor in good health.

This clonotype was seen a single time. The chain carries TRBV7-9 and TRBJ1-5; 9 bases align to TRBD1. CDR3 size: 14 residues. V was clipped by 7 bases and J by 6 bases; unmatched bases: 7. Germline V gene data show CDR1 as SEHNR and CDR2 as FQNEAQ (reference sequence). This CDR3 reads CASTQTGGSQPQHF. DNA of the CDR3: TGTGCCAGCACCCAGACAGGGGGTAGTCAGCCCCAGCATTTT. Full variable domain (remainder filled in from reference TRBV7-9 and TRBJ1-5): DTGVSQNPRHKITKRGQNVTFRCDPISEHNRLYWYRQTLGQGPEFLTYFQNEAQLEKSRLLSDRFSAERPKGSFSTLEIQRTEQGDSAMYLCASTQTGGSQPQHFGDGTRLSIL.

The CDR3: CASSDVGGSTDTQYF. CDR3 nucleotide sequence: TGTGCCAGCAGTGATGTCGGGGGGAGCACAGATACGCAGTATTTT. V is TRBV2 and J is TRBJ2-3; 7 positions agree with TRBD2. The CDR3 covers 15 residues. The germline V gene has CDR1 SNHLY and CDR2 FYNNEI. After removal of 3 bases from V and 0 bases from J, the junction contained 3 bases not matched to a gene.

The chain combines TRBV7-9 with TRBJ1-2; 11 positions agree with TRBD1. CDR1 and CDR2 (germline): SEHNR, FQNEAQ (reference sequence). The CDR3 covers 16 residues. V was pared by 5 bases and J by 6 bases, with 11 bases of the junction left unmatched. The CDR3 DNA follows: TGTGCCAGCAGCCCCCTTCCCGGACAGGGGGCGGATGGCTACACCTTC. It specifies CASSPLPGQGADGYTF.

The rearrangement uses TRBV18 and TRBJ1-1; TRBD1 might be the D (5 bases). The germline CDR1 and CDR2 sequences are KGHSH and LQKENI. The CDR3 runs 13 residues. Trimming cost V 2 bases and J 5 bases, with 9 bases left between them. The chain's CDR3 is CASSPGGVTEAFF. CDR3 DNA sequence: TGTGCCAGCTCACCAGGGGGGGTAACTGAAGCTTTCTTT.

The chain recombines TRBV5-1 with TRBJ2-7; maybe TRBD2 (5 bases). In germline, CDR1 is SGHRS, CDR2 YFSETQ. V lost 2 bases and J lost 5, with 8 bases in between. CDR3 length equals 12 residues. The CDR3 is CASSLSGNEQYF. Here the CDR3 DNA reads TGCGCCAGCAGCTTATCGGGGAACGAGCAGTACTTC. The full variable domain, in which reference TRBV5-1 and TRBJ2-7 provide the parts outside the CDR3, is KAGVTQTPRYLIKTRGQQVTLSCSPISGHRSVSWYQQTPGQGLQFLFEYFSETQRNKGNFPGRFSGRQFSNSRSEMNVSTLELGDSALYLCASSLSGNEQYFGPGTRLTVT.

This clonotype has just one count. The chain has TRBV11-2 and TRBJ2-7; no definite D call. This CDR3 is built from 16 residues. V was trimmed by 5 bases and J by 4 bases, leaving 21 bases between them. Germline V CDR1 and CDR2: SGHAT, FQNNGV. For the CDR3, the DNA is TGTGCCAGCAGCCCTCACCCGGCCTCGGGTGGGTACGAGCAGTACTTC. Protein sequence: CASSPHPASGGYEQYF.

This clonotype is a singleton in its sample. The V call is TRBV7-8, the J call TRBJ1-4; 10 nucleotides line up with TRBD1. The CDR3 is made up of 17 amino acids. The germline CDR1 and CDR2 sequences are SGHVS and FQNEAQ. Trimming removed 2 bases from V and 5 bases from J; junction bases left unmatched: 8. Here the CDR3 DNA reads TGTGCCAGCAGCTTAACCGGGACAGGGGTGAGGAATGAAAAACTGTTTTTT. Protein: CASSLTGTGVRNEKLFF.

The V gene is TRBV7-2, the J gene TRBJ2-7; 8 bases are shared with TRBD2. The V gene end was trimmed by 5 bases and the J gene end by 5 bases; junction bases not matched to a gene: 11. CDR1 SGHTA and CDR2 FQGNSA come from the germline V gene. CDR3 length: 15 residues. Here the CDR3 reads CASSALPGLEDEQYF. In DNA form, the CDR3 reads TGTGCCAGCAGCGCCCTCCCGGGACTAGAGGACGAGCAGTACTTC.

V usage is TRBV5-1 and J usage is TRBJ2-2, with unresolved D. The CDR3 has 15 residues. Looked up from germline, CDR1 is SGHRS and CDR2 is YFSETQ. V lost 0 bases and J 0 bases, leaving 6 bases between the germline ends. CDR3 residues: CASSLGRTNTGELFF. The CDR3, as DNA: TGCGCCAGCAGCTTGGGCAGGACGAACACCGGGGAGCTGTTTTTT.

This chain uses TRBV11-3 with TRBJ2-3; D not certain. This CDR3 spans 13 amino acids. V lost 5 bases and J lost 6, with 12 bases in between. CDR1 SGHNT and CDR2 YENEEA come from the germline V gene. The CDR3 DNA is TGTGCCAGCAGCGCGTCTCAGAGCGATACGCAGTATTTT. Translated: CASSASQSDTQYF.

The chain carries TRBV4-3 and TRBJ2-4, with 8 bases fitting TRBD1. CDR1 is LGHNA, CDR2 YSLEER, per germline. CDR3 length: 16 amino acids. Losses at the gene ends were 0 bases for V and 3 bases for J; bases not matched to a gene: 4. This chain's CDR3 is CASSQDWTGNKNIQYF. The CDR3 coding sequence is TGCGCCAGCAGCCAAGATTGGACAGGGAACAAAAACATTCAGTACTTC.

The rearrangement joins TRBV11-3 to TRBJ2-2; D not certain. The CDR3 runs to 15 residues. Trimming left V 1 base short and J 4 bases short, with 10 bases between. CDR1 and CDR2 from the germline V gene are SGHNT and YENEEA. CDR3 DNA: TGTGCCAGCAGCTTAGCTTTGGGGATCACCGGGGAGCTGTTTTTT. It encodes CASSLALGITGELFF.

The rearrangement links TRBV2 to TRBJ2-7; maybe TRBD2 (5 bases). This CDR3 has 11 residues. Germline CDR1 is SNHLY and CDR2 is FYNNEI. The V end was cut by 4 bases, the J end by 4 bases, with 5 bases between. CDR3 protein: CASSGEYEQYF. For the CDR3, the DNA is TGTGCCAGCAGTGGGGAGTACGAGCAGTACTTC.

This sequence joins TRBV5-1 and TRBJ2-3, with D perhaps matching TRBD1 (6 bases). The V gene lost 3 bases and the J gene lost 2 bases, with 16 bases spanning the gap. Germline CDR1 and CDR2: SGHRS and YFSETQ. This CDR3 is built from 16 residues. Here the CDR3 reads CASSSKTGGDTDTQYF. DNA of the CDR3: TGCGCCAGCAGCTCCAAGACAGGTGGAGACACAGATACGCAGTATTTT.

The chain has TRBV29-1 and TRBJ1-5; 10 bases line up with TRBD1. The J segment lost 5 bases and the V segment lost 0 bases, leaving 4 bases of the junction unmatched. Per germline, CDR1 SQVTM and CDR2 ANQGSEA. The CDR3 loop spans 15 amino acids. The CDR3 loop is CSVEDLGTGDQPQHF. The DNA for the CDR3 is TGCAGCGTTGAAGATCTCGGGACAGGGGATCAGCCCCAGCATTTT.